Following are 24 T cell receptor beta chains from one sample sequenced in a study of blood T cell repertoires in COVID-19. Using immunoSEQ multiplex PCR, the repertoire was profiled, and TCRdb retains in-frame clones only, with some absent. The sample contains a few hundred thousand clones, roughly 80% of which appear only once. Input material: peripheral blood. These receptors originate from a woman in her fifties or sixties who had recovered from COVID-19.

This chain uses TRBV5-8 with TRBJ1-6; 8 bases are a match to TRBD1. CDR1 SGHTS and CDR2 YDEGEE come from the germline V gene. V dropped 4 bases and J dropped 8; count of bases not matched to a gene: 8. CDR3 length: 15 residues. CDR3 loop: CASSPDRAVDSPLHF. CDR3 bases: TGTGCCAGCAGCCCGGACAGGGCCGTGGATTCACCCCTCCACTTT. The full variable domain, with the rest looked up from reference TRBV5-8 and TRBJ1-6, is EAGVTQSPTHLIKTRGQQATLRCSPISGHTSVYWYQQALGLGLQFLLWYDEGEERNRGNFPPRFSGRQFPNYSSELNVNALELEDSALYLCASSPDRAVDSPLHFGNGTRLTVT.

The genes are TRBV5-1 and TRBJ1-2; no clear D gene. This CDR3 has 14 residues. Trimming removed 3 bases at V and 3 bases at J, with 12 bases between. Germline assignment: CDR1 SGHRS and CDR2 YFSETQ. Written as DNA, the CDR3 is TGCGCCAGCAGCTATTCAACAGCCCACTATGGCTACACCTTC. It yields the protein CASSYSTAHYGYTF.

The chain links TRBV4-1 to TRBJ1-4; 8 nucleotides line up with TRBD1. V dropped 0 bases and J dropped 3; count of bases not matched to a gene: 3. CDR1 and CDR2 (germline): MGHRA, YSYEKL. CDR3 size: 16 residues. CDR3 protein: CASSQDVGQANEKLFF. As DNA, the CDR3 is TGCGCCAGCAGCCAAGATGTGGGACAGGCTAATGAAAAACTGTTTTTT.

The V and J genes are TRBV28 and TRBJ1-2; D gene uncertain. Germline CDR1 MDHEN, CDR2 SYDVKM. With 3 bases removed from V and 2 bases from J, the gap between germline ends came to 13 bases. CDR3 length: 15 residues. As DNA, the CDR3 is TGTGCCAGCAGTTTCAACGGGGATGGGAACTATGGCTACACCTTC. It yields the protein CASSFNGDGNYGYTF.

A few counts support this clone. In DNA, the CDR3 is TGTGCCATCAGTGAGAGACTAGCTTACACAGATACGCAGTATTTT. Protein product: CAISERLAYTDTQYF. V and J are TRBV10-3 and TRBJ2-3; 7 nucleotides match TRBD2. Germline V lookup: CDR1 ENHRY, CDR2 SYGVKD. Losses at the gene ends were 2 bases for V and 2 bases for J; bases not matched to a gene: 4. The CDR3 has 15 amino acids.

This chain uses TRBV4-3 with TRBJ2-7; 8 nucleotides line up with TRBD1. CDR1 is LGHNA and CDR2 is YSLEER in the germline V gene. V lost 1 base and J lost 6; bases outside the gene matches: 8. CDR3 length equals 15 residues. The CDR3 region is CASSQVDRGDIEQYF. CDR3 coding DNA: TGCGCCAGCAGCCAAGTCGACAGGGGAGATATCGAGCAGTACTTC.

V is TRBV7-8 and J is TRBJ2-5; 8 positions match TRBD2. The CDR3 extends over 18 amino acids. The ends lost 1 base at V and 3 bases at J; junction bases unmatched: 13. The germline V gene has CDR1 SGHVS and CDR2 FQNEAQ. Here the CDR3 reads CASSLEGWSGGEKETQYF. CDR3 sequence (DNA): TGTGCCAGCAGCTTAGAGGGGTGGAGCGGGGGAGAAAAAGAGACCCAGTACTTC.

The chain recombines TRBV20-1 with TRBJ1-1, with D tentatively TRBD1 (6 bases). The V end lost 3 bases, the J end lost 2 bases, and 10 bases lay between the germline ends. CDR3 length: 13 residues. Per germline, CDR1 DFQATT and CDR2 SNEGSKA (reference sequence). Here the CDR3 reads CSASRDINTEAFF. In DNA form, the CDR3 reads TGCAGTGCTAGTCGGGACATCAACACTGAAGCTTTCTTT.

V and J are TRBV11-2 and TRBJ2-7, with 9 positions matching TRBD2. Trimming removed 1 base from V and 5 bases from J; junction bases left unmatched: 6. Germline V gives CDR1 SGHAT, CDR2 FQNNGV. The CDR3 runs to 15 residues. The CDR3 DNA reads TGTGCCAGCAGCTTAGGCGGGGGGGCCTTCGACGAGCAGTACTTC. Amino acid sequence: CASSLGGGAFDEQYF.

J is TRBJ1-2 and V is TRBV5-4; the D gene is possibly TRBD1 (6 bases). CDR1 SGHNT and CDR2 YYREEE come from the germline V gene (reference sequence). The CDR3 is 12 residues long. V lost 4 bases to trimming and J lost 11 bases, with 15 bases between them. CDR3: CASSAQGLGYTF. CDR3 in DNA: TGTGCCAGCAGCGCACAGGGATTGGGGTACACCTTC. The full variable domain, in which reference TRBV5-4 and TRBJ1-2 provide the parts outside the CDR3, is ETGVTQSPTHLIKTRGQQVTLRCSSQSGHNTVSWYQQALGQGPQFIFQYYREEENGRGNFPPRFSGLQFPNYSSELNVNALELDDSALYLCASSAQGLGYTFGSGTRLTVV.

This chain connects TRBV30 to TRBJ2-7; TRBD2 might be the D (5 bases). The V gene's germline CDR1 is GTSNPN and CDR2 SVGIG (reference sequence). The CDR3 is made up of 14 amino acids. V lost 4 bases and J 3 bases, leaving 16 bases between the germline ends. The CDR3, as DNA: TGTGCCTGGAATAGTTGGAGAAGCGGCTACGAGCAGTACTTC. This gives the protein CAWNSWRSGYEQYF.

This chain's CDR3 is CASSRLGSTEAFF. For the CDR3, the DNA is TGTGCCAGCAGTAGGTTGGGGAGCACTGAAGCTTTCTTT. The gene calls are TRBV7-2 and TRBJ1-1; D is unresolved. The germline V gene encodes CDR1 SGHTA and CDR2 FQGNSA. Trimming cost V 6 bases and J 4 bases, with 12 bases left between them. This CDR3 comprises 13 residues. Full variable domain (remainder filled in from reference TRBV7-2 and TRBJ1-1): GAGVSQSPSNKVTEKGKDVELRCDPISGHTALYWYRQSLGQGLEFLIYFQGNSAPDKSGLPSDRFSAERTGGSVSTLTIQRTQQEDSAVYLCASSRLGSTEAFFGQGTRLTVV.

V usage is TRBV18 and J usage is TRBJ1-5, with 7 bases fitting TRBD1. Trimming at V came to 5 bases and at J to 4 bases, leaving 5 bases not matched to a gene. The CDR3 contains 14 residues. Germline CDR1 KGHSH, CDR2 LQKENI. The CDR3: CASSTGDSNQPQHF. Written as DNA, the CDR3 is TGTGCCAGCTCAACTGGGGACAGTAATCAGCCCCAGCATTTT.

The chain couples TRBV9 to TRBJ2-7; the D gene is possibly TRBD1 (5 bases). The CDR3 loop spans 14 amino acids. Per the germline V gene, CDR1 is SGDLS and CDR2 is YYNGEE. The ends were cut back, 4 bases at V and 5 bases at J, with 16 bases in the middle. CDR3 DNA: TGTGCCAGCAGCTCAGGGCCACACCGGGACGAGCAGTACTTC. It translates to CASSSGPHRDEQYF.

This sequence joins TRBV18 and TRBJ2-3; D is perhaps TRBD1 (8 bases). This CDR3 comprises 15 residues. V was pared by 1 base and J by 6 bases, with 14 bases between. Germline CDR1 and CDR2: KGHSH and LQKENI. DNA for the CDR3: TGTGCCAGCTCACCACGCACACAGGGGGGGGATACGCAGTATTTT. Translation: CASSPRTQGGDTQYF.

The CDR3 DNA sequence: TGTGCCAGCAGTGAAACCGGGGGTGGATCCTACGAGCAGTACTTC. Protein: CASSETGGGSYEQYF. The gene calls are TRBV6-1 and TRBJ2-7; D is possibly TRBD2 (6 bases). CDR1 and CDR2 from the germline V gene are MNHNS and SASEGT. The CDR3 contains 15 residues. V lost 2 bases, J lost 1 base, and 12 bases lay in between.

This rearrangement joins TRBV6-2 or TRBV6-3 to TRBJ2-3; 14 nucleotides align to TRBD2. The CDR3 has 17 residues. Germline CDR1 reads MNHEY; CDR2 reads SVGEGT. V shed 0 bases, J shed 5 bases, and the junction held 4 bases outside the gene matches. The CDR3 nucleotides read TGTGCCAGCAGTTACTCGACTAGCGGGGGGGCCCTAGATACGCAGTATTTT. Protein sequence: CASSYSTSGGALDTQYF.

The CDR3 region is CATSDPSGDYNEQFF. CDR3 nucleotide sequence: TGTGCCACCAGTGATCCTAGCGGGGACTACAATGAGCAGTTCTTC. The chain carries TRBV24-1 and TRBJ2-1, with 9 nucleotides matching TRBD2. This CDR3 contains 15 residues. The germline V gene encodes CDR1 KGHDR and CDR2 SFDVKD. The ends lost 3 bases at V and 3 bases at J; junction bases unmatched: 2.

The chain is built from TRBV29-1 and TRBJ2-1; no clear D gene. CDR1 is SQVTM, CDR2 ANQGSEA, per germline. The CDR3 spans 12 residues. The V end was cut by 5 bases, the J end by 4 bases, with 9 bases between. CDR3 amino acids: CSVRTRYNEQFF. CDR3 bases: TGCAGCGTTCGAACCAGGTACAATGAGCAGTTCTTC.

This chain links TRBV3-1 (or the pseudogene TRBV3-2) with TRBJ2-1, with D uncertain. The ends were cut back, 6 bases at V and 5 bases at J, with 14 bases in the middle. The CDR3 length is 14 residues. Germline V gene lookup returns CDR1 LGHDT and CDR2 YNNKEL (reference sequence). The CDR3 DNA reads TGTGCCAGCAGTCTCCTAGGCCGACACAATGAGCAGTTCTTC. Amino acid sequence: CASSLLGRHNEQFF.

V gene TRBV5-1 combines with J gene TRBJ1-2; D ambiguous. Trimming pared 0 bases from V and 3 bases from J, leaving 6 bases between. Germline V lookup: CDR1 SGHRS, CDR2 YFSETQ. This CDR3 is built from 13 residues. The CDR3 sequence: CASSLVTDYGYTF. The CDR3 DNA is TGCGCCAGCAGCTTGGTCACAGACTATGGCTACACCTTC.

By share, this clone ranks as medium-sized. This chain uses TRBV7-9 with TRBJ2-5; TRBD1 aligns across 8 bases. The CDR3 loop spans 13 amino acids. Per the germline V gene, CDR1 is SEHNR and CDR2 is FQNEAQ (reference sequence). The ends lost 7 bases at V and 4 bases at J; junction bases unmatched: 5. The CDR3 sequence is CASIATGGETQYF. The CDR3 bases are TGTGCCAGCATTGCCACAGGGGGAGAGACCCAGTACTTC.

Concerning this clone: This same CDR3 is encoded by further DNA sequences in the sample. This rearrangement joins TRBV18 to TRBJ1-5, with D perhaps matching TRBD1 (6 bases). With 1 base removed from V and 2 bases from J, the gap between germline ends came to 9 bases. This CDR3 has 15 residues. Per germline, CDR1 KGHSH and CDR2 LQKENI. The CDR3 region has the DNA TGTGCCAGCTCACCACGAGGGGGTGGCAATCAGCCCCAGCATTTT. It specifies CASSPRGGGNQPQHF.

Many counts were recorded for this clone. The chain employs TRBV5-8 and TRBJ2-6; D perhaps matches TRBD1 (6 bases). Trimming stripped 3 bases from V and 2 bases from J, with 12 bases between. The V gene's germline CDR1 is SGHTS and CDR2 YDEGEE. This CDR3 comprises 16 residues. As DNA, the CDR3 is TGTGCCAGCAGCTCTTACAGGGCAACTGGGGCCAACGTCCTGACTTTC. This encodes CASSSYRATGANVLTF.